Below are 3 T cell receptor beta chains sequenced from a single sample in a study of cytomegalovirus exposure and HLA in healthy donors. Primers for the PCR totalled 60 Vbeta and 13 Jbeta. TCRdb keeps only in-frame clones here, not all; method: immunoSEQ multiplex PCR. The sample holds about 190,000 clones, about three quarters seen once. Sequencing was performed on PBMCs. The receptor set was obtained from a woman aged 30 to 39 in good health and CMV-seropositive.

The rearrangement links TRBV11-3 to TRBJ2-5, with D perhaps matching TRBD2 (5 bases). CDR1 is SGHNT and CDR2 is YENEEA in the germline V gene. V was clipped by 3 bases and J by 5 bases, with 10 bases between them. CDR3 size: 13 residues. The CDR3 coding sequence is TGTGCCAGCAGCTTCACTAGGTCGGAGACCCAGTACTTC. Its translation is CASSFTRSETQYF.

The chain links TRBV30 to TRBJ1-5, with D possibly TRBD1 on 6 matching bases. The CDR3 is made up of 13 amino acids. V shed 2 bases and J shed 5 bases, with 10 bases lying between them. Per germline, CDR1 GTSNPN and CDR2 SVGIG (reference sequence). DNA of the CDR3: TGTGCCTGGAGTAACAGGGAGCATCAGCCCCAGCATTTT. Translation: CAWSNREHQPQHF.

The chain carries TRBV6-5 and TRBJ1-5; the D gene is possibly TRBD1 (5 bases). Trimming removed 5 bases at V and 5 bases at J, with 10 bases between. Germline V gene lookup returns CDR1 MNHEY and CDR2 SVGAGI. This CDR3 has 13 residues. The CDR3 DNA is TGTGCCAGCAGTCAAGACAGTTATCAGCCCCAGCATTTT. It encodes CASSQDSYQPQHF.